The T cell receptor (beta chain) under discussion was sequenced for a study of shared clonotypes between healthy human individuals. Study-wide context: Aged 18 to 49, the donors were a couple of women and a few men.

Findings and caveats of the study: Genetic and exposure-history diversity was limited by the small donor number. Deeper or shallower sequencing was expected to change how clonotypes are shared among donors.

This clone has a handful of counts. Its antigen is unidentified. Each subset's genomic DNA was shared equally among a number of immunoSEQ plates. Libraries were prepared by immunoSEQ multiplex PCR; TCRdb keeps only in-frame clonotypes and omits some of them. The data show about 960,000 clones, 76% seen once. This receptor was obtained from a man between 18 and 35 years old in good health. The specimen was memory CD4+ T cells sorted from blood. Noted subset: CD45RA-negative fraction.

The DNA for the CDR3 is TGTGCCAGCAGCTTATCTGGGAATTTAAATTCCTACGAGCAGTACTTC. The encoded protein is CASSLSGNLNSYEQYF. The chain carries TRBV11-2 and TRBJ2-7, with D unclear. Trimming took 2 bases from V and 1 from J, leaving 15 bases between them. Germline-derived CDR1 and CDR2 are SGHAT and FQNNGV. CDR3 length: 16 residues.